This TCR beta chain was identified in a study of blood T cells in healthy people across ages (dated by TCRdb to between 2014 and 2017). Looking at the study overall: Template switching captured roughly one uniquely barcoded TCR beta cDNA molecule per two T cells in model experiments. Age-related changes in TCR beta repertoire diversity were measured in the study by deep sequencing normalized with unique cDNA molecular identifiers. Donors were grouped into four age groups: young (average approximately 15 years), middle-aged (39), aged (approximately 58) and long-lived (approximately 81). Donors of different ages were randomly distributed across sequencing lanes to avoid experimental bias. Using the same blood draw, the study looked at two additional independent replicas of 1 million unique cDNA reads for two donors, one aged 18 to 29 and the other aged 80 or older.

General study outcomes and caveats: Compared with the aged group, more naive CD4+ T cells, fewer expanded clones and increased TCR diversity were shown by the long-lived group, suggesting age selection. Observed TCR beta diversity per million T cells fell roughly linearly with age, and a significant reduction was already apparent by age about 36. A strong correlation was found between observed TCR beta diversity and the percentage of naive T cells measured by flow cytometry. Estimates of total diversity from one million sequenced T cells were regarded as lower bounds and underestimates. Conclusive comparison of naive and antigen-experienced compartments was prevented by the profiling of bulk unsorted PBMCs. The CMV infection status of donors was not known, potentially confounding age-related changes in expanded clonotypes.

Library preparation used 5' RACE. Sequenced using an Illumina HiSeq 2500. A second PCR of about 7 to 12 cycles was run with a J-beta primer mix and a sample-barcoded 5' primer. Each TCR beta cDNA molecule received a unique molecular identifier from a template-switch 5' adaptor carrying 12 random nucleotides. Each sample yielded at least 3 million CDR3-containing paired-end reads. First-strand cDNA was synthesized from all RNA with the Mint cDNA synthesis kit, primed by a TRBC-specific oligonucleotide. All cDNA was treated with uracil-DNA glycosylase and then went through a first 18-cycle PCR with the universal primers M1SS and BC2_uni_R. The published analysis was carried out like this. Normalization of each sample was performed by random selection of 1 million high-quality reads, each carrying a distinct molecular identifier. Instead of being binned into consensus sequences, reads that shared molecular identifiers were thrown out. CDR3 identification, clonotype clustering and error correction used MiTCR with a Q25 quality threshold and the strictest error-elimination algorithm. A nonparametric unseen species model using Euler transformation provided a lower-bound estimate of total TCR beta diversity. TCRdb reprocessed the public reads (quality trimming at Q25 with fastp, clone calling with MiXCR) and kept in-frame beta chains. Under each unique CDR3 protein, matching rows form one entry showing the most common genes and DNA. The authors' filters were not applied to this entry. The sample table records over 1,500,000 distinct CDR3 sequences; just under 50% of these occur just once. The biggest ten clones account for 2.1% of the sample.

The CDR3 covers 12 residues, taking in both the cysteine and the phenylalanine. This entry keeps only the CDR3 DNA: 36 bases, framed from base 1. CDR1 and CDR2, per the germline V gene (reference sequence), are MNHEY and SMNVEV. Trimming at the junction amounts to 6 bases on V and 12 bases on J, and the germline ends lie 18 bases apart. On this clonotype: Its antigen is unknown. A much larger clonotype is one base distant, so this may be a read error.

Systemically healthy Caucasian individuals from Russia, roughly 40 in total and aged about 6 to 100 years, were included as donors. Each donor gave approximately 9.3 milliliters of peripheral blood, collected into EDTA-treated Vacutainer tubes. Ficoll-Paque density-gradient centrifugation was used to isolate PBMCs, with at least 6 million per sample. Total RNA was extracted from PBMCs with Trizol reagent, with at least 6 micrograms obtained per sample. Naive CD45RAhigh/CD27high T cell percentages were measured by flow cytometry on a PBMC aliquot from every donor. Sequencing was performed on blood. This TCR derives from a woman aged 40 to 50 in good health. The chain is assembled from TRBV27 and TRBJ2-7, with a tentative D gene TRBD2 over 5 matching bases. The DNA reads as follows: TGTGCCAGCAGAAATCGTTGGGAGACCCCGTACTTC. The resulting protein is CASRNRWETPYF.